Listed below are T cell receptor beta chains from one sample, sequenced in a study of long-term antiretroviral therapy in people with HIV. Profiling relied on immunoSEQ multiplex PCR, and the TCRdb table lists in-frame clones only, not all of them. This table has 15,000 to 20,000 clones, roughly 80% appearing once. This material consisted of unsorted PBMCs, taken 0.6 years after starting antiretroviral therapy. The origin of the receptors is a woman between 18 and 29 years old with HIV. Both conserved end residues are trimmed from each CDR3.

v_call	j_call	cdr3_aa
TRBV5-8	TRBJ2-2	ASSPWGRESTGELF
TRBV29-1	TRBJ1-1	SGQGAPNTEAF
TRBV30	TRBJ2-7	AWSVFSSGGYEQY
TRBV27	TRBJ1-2	ASSPLGQAYGYT
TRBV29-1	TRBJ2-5	SVPEETQY
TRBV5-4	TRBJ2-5	ASSLSRMGLETQY
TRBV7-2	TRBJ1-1	ASSSTRDSEAF
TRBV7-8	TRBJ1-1	ASSITGTGPAF
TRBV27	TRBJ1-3	ASSPAGGTSSGNTIY
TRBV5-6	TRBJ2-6	ASSPGGAGANVLT
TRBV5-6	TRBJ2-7	ASSSGEDEQY
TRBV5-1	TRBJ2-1	ASSSIPGLGGHNEQF
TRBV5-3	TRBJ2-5	ARSLDVRVETQY
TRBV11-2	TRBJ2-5	ASTIEGGQETQY
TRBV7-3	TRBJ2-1	ASSQNPGDQF
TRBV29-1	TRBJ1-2	SVEPGYFGYT
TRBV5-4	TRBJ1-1	ASSLDGKNTEAF
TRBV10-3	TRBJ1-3	AISDPQGSGNTIY
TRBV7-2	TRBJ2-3	ASSLAQGGTYTQY
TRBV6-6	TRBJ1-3	ASSYPTGRSGNTIY
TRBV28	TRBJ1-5	ASSGGDYNQPQH
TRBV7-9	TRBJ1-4	ASSPSGGEKLF